This entry describes one TCR beta chain. The target of this receptor is not known. The input lacks base qualities; no much larger clone sits a single base away. Receptors were amplified or captured by the immunoSEQ multiplex PCR assay. This immuneACCESS table, as held by TCRdb, lists in-frame sequences with V and J called but not all clones. Of the missing ones, under half trace to an unresolved V gene in checked studies; the others have no known cause. Counted in this sample were roughly 200,000 clones; 91% of them appeared once. Of the sample, roughly 1.9% falls within the top ten clones. The data are from a study of control samples from healthy donors and cancer patients (dated by TCRdb to 2020 to 2021). The CDR3, cysteine through phenylalanine, is 16 amino acids long. Of the read, only the CDR3 DNA is kept; its 48 bases are in frame from base 1. CDR1 and CDR2, looked up from the germline V gene, are SGHTS and YDEGEE. V sheds 3 bases and J sheds 7 bases, leaving 19 bases between their ends.

The source of this sequence is a man aged 25 to 40 in good health. The sample taken for sequencing was blood. The receptor chain draws on TRBV5-8 and TRBJ1-4; the D region possibly corresponds to TRBD1 (6 bases align). The sequence in DNA is TGTGCCAGCAGCTCCGGGCGGGGGGCAGCGAGTGAAAAACTGTTTTTT. The encoded protein is CASSSGRGAASEKLFF.